This T cell receptor (beta chain) came from a study of blood T cell repertoires in COVID-19. Turning to the study itself: Acute and convalescent COVID-19 specimens originated in the United States, Italy and Spain. In each case, the material was cDNA or gDNA derived from T cells, B-cell-depleted T cells, or PBMCs.

V lost 2 bases, J lost 7 bases, and 12 bases lay in between. The CDR3 length is 14 residues. Germline CDR1 reads SGHRS; CDR2 reads YFSETQ. This clone showed up just once. In the original workflow: Estimates of nucleated cell counts were drawn from the amplification of reference gene primers. Produced via immunoSEQ multiplex PCR; TCRdb's table is partial and in-frame only. V, J and clone size derive from that table, while D and trimming were established from the DNA sequence. In the table there are about 46,000 clones, 88% of which are singletons. The sequencing sample was made of peripheral blood. The receptor was isolated from a man aged 50 or older with acute or convalescent COVID-19. The V gene is TRBV5-1, the J gene TRBJ1-4, with D possibly matching TRBD1 (6 bases). The CDR3 loop is CASSFGGLGEKLFF. The CDR3 region has the DNA TGCGCCAGCAGCTTCGGGGGGCTCGGTGAAAAACTGTTTTTT.